Shown below are 21 T cell receptor beta chains from a single sample sequenced in a study of CD8 T cells in ankylosing spondylitis. Points from the study as a whole: One TCR beta motif, made up of under ten highly homologous variants, appeared characteristic of ankylosing spondylitis blood.

Antigens of these TCRs are unknown. TCRdb ran MiXCR on the 5' RACE reads and lists one entry per CDR3 protein. The sample consists of about 440,000 distinct CDR3 sequences, approximately 17% of them appearing once. Sequencing input: blood, either unsorted or a sorted T cell fraction (not recorded which). These TCRs come from a male donor with ankylosing spondylitis.

This clonotype was recorded many times. The rearrangement links TRBV11-2 to TRBJ2-3, with 7 bases identical to TRBD2. Trimming at V came to 3 bases and at J to 8 bases, leaving 2 bases not matched to a gene. This CDR3 region has 12 residues. CDR1 and CDR2 from the germline V gene are SGHAT and FQNNGV. The CDR3 loop is CASSLGGGTQYF. CDR3 in DNA: TGTGCCAGCAGCTTGGGGGGGGGTACGCAGTATTTT.

The rearrangement joins TRBV24-1 to TRBJ2-1, with 9 bases that match TRBD1. Trimming at V came to 2 bases and at J to 9 bases, leaving 13 bases not matched to a gene. Germline loops: CDR1 KGHDR, CDR2 SFDVKD. The CDR3 runs to 17 residues. The DNA of the CDR3 is TGTGCCACCAGTGATTCCCGGGACAGGGATGTGGTCACTGAGCAGTTCTTC. This encodes CATSDSRDRDVVTEQFF.

This clonotype was recorded many times. The rearrangement links TRBV12-3 or TRBV12-4 to TRBJ1-1; D ambiguous. The CDR3 runs to 13 residues. V dropped 8 bases and J dropped 2 bases, with 12 bases sitting between them. Here the CDR3 reads CASSRASNTEAFF. The DNA for the CDR3 is TGTGCCAGCTCAAGGGCCTCCAACACTGAAGCTTTCTTT.

The chain employs TRBV6-1 and TRBJ1-1, with TRBD1 as a possible D gene (5 bases). Germline V gene lookup returns CDR1 MNHNS and CDR2 SASEGT. Trimming pared 7 bases from V and 5 bases from J, leaving 14 bases between. The CDR3 covers 13 residues. For the CDR3, the DNA is TGTGCCAGCACCCCCGGGGAGGGGACTGAAGCTTTCTTT. This codes for CASTPGEGTEAFF.

The CDR3 reads CASSRSYSAGGTQETQYF. CDR3 bases: TGTGCCAGCAGCCGATCATATTCAGCGGGAGGAACCCAAGAGACCCAGTACTTC. The chain recombines TRBV14 with TRBJ2-5; 9 bases map to TRBD2. V lost 4 bases and J lost 1; bases outside the gene matches: 13. The CDR3 contains 18 residues. Per germline, CDR1 SGHDN and CDR2 FVKESK.

Many counts were recorded for this clonotype. The rearrangement joins TRBV4-3 to TRBJ2-3, with 10 nucleotides matching TRBD1. CDR3 length equals 18 residues. With V trimmed by 0 bases and J by 7 bases, 13 bases remained unmatched. Germline assignment: CDR1 LGHNA and CDR2 YSLEER. The CDR3 sequence is CASSQDVRPGQGLNTQYF. For the CDR3, the DNA is TGCGCCAGCAGCCAAGATGTTCGCCCGGGACAGGGGCTCAATACGCAGTATTTT.

This clonotype occurred many times. The chain recombines TRBV28 with TRBJ2-2; TRBD2 is a possible D gene (6 bases). This CDR3 is 16 amino acids long. V lost 5 bases, J lost 2 bases, and 15 bases lay in between. The germline V gene encodes CDR1 MDHEN and CDR2 SYDVKM. The chain's CDR3 is CASSTRRGVNTGELFF. The CDR3 nucleotides read TGTGCCAGCAGTACCCGCCGCGGGGTTAACACCGGGGAGCTGTTTTTT. Drawing the rest from reference TRBV28 and TRBJ2-2, the complete variable domain is DVKVTQSSRYLVKRTGEKVFLECVQDMDHENMFWYRQDPGLGLRLIYFSYDVKMKEKGDIPEGYSVSREKKERFSLILESASTNQTSMYLCASSTRRGVNTGELFFGEGSRLTVL.

This clonotype came up a few times. Here the CDR3 DNA reads TGTGCCAGCAGCCAAGCCCCGGGACCAAACAATGAGCAGTTCTTC. The encoded protein is CASSQAPGPNNEQFF. The chain links TRBV3-1 to TRBJ2-1; D is perhaps TRBD1 or TRBD2 (5 bases each). CDR1 is LGHDT, CDR2 YNNKEL, per germline (reference sequence). The CDR3 length is 15 residues. The V end was cut by 1 base, the J end by 5 bases, with 12 bases between.

This clonotype has a count of ten or more. This chain links TRBV12-3 or TRBV12-4 with TRBJ2-3; no reliable D call. This CDR3 region has 13 residues. Trimming removed 3 bases from V and 3 bases from J, with 7 bases in between. CDR3: CASSFVRTDTQYF. CDR3 nucleotide sequence: TGTGCCAGCAGTTTCGTTAGAACAGATACGCAGTATTTT.

This clonotype has more than one count but fewer than ten. The rearrangement joins TRBV10-1 to TRBJ2-4; D gene unclear. The CDR3 loop spans 14 amino acids. Per the germline V gene, CDR1 is WNHNN and CDR2 is SYGVQD (reference sequence). Trimming removed 1 base at V and 3 bases at J, with 7 bases between. CDR3 sequence: CASSEFKDKNIQYF. CDR3 DNA: TGCGCCAGCAGTGAGTTTAAGGACAAAAACATTCAGTACTTC.

The chain joins TRBV12-3 or TRBV12-4 to TRBJ2-7; a weak D match, TRBD1 (6 bases). With 6 bases removed from V and 3 bases from J, the gap between germline ends came to 24 bases. This CDR3 has 17 residues. Written as DNA, the CDR3 is TGTGCCAGCAGCTTTGGCGGGTTAAAGGACAGCGACTACGAGCAGTACTTC. Translation gives CASSFGGLKDSDYEQYF.

This clonotype turned up a few times. The V and J genes are TRBV11-2 and TRBJ2-2; the D gene is possibly TRBD1 (5 bases). Trimming left V 5 bases short and J 3 bases short, with 10 bases between. Germline V lookup: CDR1 SGHAT, CDR2 FQNNGV. This CDR3 has 14 amino acids. The CDR3 protein is CASSPQGYTGELFF. CDR3 coding DNA: TGTGCCAGCAGCCCTCAGGGCTACACCGGGGAGCTGTTTTTT.

This clonotype was seen only a few times. The chain uses TRBV6-1 and TRBJ1-6, with no clear D. V lost 2 bases to trimming and J lost 7 bases, with 12 bases between them. This CDR3 spans 15 amino acids. Per the germline V gene, CDR1 is MNHNS and CDR2 is SASEGT. CDR3 DNA sequence: TGTGCCAGCAGTGAAATTGCACGGCCCAATTCACCCCTCCACTTT. It specifies CASSEIARPNSPLHF.

This clonotype was counted many times. V is TRBV7-3 and J is TRBJ1-1; D unresolved. Germline V gene sequence: CDR1 SGHTA, CDR2 FQGTGA. The V end was cut by 6 bases, the J end by 1 base, with 9 bases between. The CDR3 totals 13 residues. This chain's CDR3 is CASSLQKNTEAFF. The CDR3 DNA reads as TGTGCCAGCAGTCTTCAGAAGAACACTGAAGCTTTCTTT.

This clonotype was recorded once. The V call is TRBV21-1, the J call TRBJ2-4. TRBV21-1 has pseudogene status. This CDR3 region has 15 residues. The CDR3 DNA reads TGTGCCAGCAGCCCACACAGACTAGCCAAAAACATTCAGTACTTC. It specifies CASSPHRLAKNIQYF.

This clonotype was observed a handful of times. The chain has TRBV28 and TRBJ2-2; D is tentatively TRBD1 or TRBD2 (6 bases each). This CDR3 is built from 17 residues. The V end was cut by 5 bases, the J end by 6 bases, with 22 bases between. CDR1 and CDR2 (germline): MDHEN, SYDVKM. CDR3 nucleotide sequence: TGTGCCAGCAGTCCTAGGGTCGGGGGCAAGGGCCCCGGGGAGCTGTTTTTT. Translation: CASSPRVGGKGPGELFF.

There are a few counts of this clonotype. V gene TRBV7-8 combines with J gene TRBJ2-7, with D possibly TRBD1 on 5 matching bases. This CDR3 is built from 13 residues. V was shortened by 8 bases and J by 5 bases, with 16 bases between the two germline ends. Germline V gene sequence: CDR1 SGHVS, CDR2 FQNEAQ. The DNA of the CDR3 is TGTGCCAGCTCCGGAAGTAAGGGGCACGAGCAGTACTTC. Residues: CASSGSKGHEQYF. Complete variable domain (other parts from reference TRBV7-8 and TRBJ2-7): GAGVSQSPRYKVAKRGQDVALRCDPISGHVSLFWYQQALGQGPEFLTYFQNEAQLDKSGLPSDRFFAERPEGSVSTLKIQRTQQEDSAVYLCASSGSKGHEQYFGPGTRLTVT.

The CDR3 spells CASSPQSNQPQHF. The CDR3 DNA reads TGTGCCAGCAGCCCCCAGAGCAATCAGCCCCAGCATTTT. The V call is TRBV7-2, the J call TRBJ1-5, with D uncertain. Trimming took off 5 bases at V and 1 base at J, with 6 bases between the two ends. Germline CDR1 is SGHTA and CDR2 is FQGNSA. The CDR3 extends over 13 amino acids.

J is TRBJ2-1 and V is TRBV5-8; 12 bases agree with TRBD2. This CDR3 contains 17 residues. Unmatched junction bases numbered 10, after V lost 4 bases and J lost 5 bases. In germline, CDR1 is SGHTS, CDR2 YDEGEE. CDR3 coding DNA: TGTGCCAGCAGCCCATATTATCTAGCGGGAGGGAACAATGAGCAGTTCTTC. This gives the protein CASSPYYLAGGNNEQFF. Combining the CDR3 with reference TRBV5-8 and TRBJ2-1 gives the whole variable domain EAGVTQSPTHLIKTRGQQATLRCSPISGHTSVYWYQQALGLGLQFLLWYDEGEERNRGNFPPRFSGRQFPNYSSELNVNALELEDSALYLCASSPYYLAGGNNEQFFGPGTRLTVL.

The J gene is TRBJ2-7, the V gene TRBV6-1; maybe TRBD1 (5 bases). Trimming took off 8 bases at V and 0 bases at J, with 17 bases between the two ends. CDR1 is MNHNS and CDR2 is SASEGT in the germline V gene. The CDR3 has 15 residues. This chain's CDR3 is CASARLGQRSYEQYF. In DNA form, the CDR3 reads TGTGCCAGCGCCCGACTGGGGCAGCGCTCCTACGAGCAGTACTTC.

This clonotype came up many times. The V and J genes are TRBV6-5 and TRBJ2-2; D unclear. Germline-derived CDR1 and CDR2 are MNHEY and SVGAGI. The CDR3 contains 14 residues. V shed 0 bases and J shed 3 bases, with 5 bases lying between them. CDR3 sequence: CASSYSGYTGELFF. In nucleotides, the CDR3 is TGTGCCAGCAGTTACTCGGGCTACACCGGGGAGCTGTTTTTT.